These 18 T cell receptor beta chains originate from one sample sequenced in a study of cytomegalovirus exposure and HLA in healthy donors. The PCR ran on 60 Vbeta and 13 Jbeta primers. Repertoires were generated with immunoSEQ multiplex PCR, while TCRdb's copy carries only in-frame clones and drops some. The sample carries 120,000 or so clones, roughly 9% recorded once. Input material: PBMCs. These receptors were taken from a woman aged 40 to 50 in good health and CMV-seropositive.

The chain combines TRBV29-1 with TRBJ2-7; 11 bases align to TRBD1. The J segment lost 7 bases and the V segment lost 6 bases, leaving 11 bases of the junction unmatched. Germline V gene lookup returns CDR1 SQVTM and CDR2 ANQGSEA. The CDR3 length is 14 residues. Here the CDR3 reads CSVAAGTGGFEQYF. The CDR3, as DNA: TGCAGCGTCGCCGCCGGGACAGGGGGTTTTGAGCAGTACTTC.

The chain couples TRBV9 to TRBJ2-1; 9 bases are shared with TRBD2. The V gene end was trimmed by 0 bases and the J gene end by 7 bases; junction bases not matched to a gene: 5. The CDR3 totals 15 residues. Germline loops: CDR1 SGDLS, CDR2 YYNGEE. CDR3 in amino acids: CASSVGSGGVNEQFF. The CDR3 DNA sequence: TGTGCCAGCAGCGTAGGTAGCGGGGGAGTAAATGAGCAGTTCTTC.

The CDR3 loop is CASSLTGFFAGNTIYF. The CDR3, as DNA: TGTGCCAGCAGCTTAACAGGGTTCTTTGCTGGAAACACCATATATTTT. V and J are TRBV5-6 and TRBJ1-3, with D maybe TRBD1 (6 bases). The V and J ends lost 2 bases and 2 bases respectively, with 14 bases between them. The CDR3 length is 16 residues. Germline V gives CDR1 SGHDT, CDR2 YYEEEE.

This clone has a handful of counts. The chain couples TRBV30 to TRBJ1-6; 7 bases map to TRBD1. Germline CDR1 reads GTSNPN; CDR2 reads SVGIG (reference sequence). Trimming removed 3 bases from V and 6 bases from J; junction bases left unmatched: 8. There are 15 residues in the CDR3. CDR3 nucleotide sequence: TGTGCCTGGAGCGATAACACAGGGGTTAATTCACCCCTCCACTTT. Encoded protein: CAWSDNTGVNSPLHF.

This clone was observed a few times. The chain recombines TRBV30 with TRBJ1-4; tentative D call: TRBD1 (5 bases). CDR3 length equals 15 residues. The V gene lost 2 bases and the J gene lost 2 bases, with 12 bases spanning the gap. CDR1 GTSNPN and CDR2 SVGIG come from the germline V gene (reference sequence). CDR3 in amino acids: CAWSSGGRTNEKLFF. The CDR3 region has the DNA TGTGCCTGGAGTAGCGGGGGAAGGACTAATGAAAAACTGTTTTTT. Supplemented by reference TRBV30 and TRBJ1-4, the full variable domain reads SQTIHQWPATLVQPVGSPLSLECTVEGTSNPNLYWYRQAAGRGLQLLFYSVGIGQISSEVPQNLSASRPQDRQFILSSKKLLLSDSGFYLCAWSSGGRTNEKLFFGSGTQLSVL.

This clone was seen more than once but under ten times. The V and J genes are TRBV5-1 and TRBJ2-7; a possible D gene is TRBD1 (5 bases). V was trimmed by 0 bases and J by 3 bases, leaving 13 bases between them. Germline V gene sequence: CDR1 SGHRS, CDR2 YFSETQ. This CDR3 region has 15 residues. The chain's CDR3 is CASSLVTGEYYEQYF. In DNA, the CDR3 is TGCGCCAGCAGCTTGGTAACAGGCGAATACTACGAGCAGTACTTC.

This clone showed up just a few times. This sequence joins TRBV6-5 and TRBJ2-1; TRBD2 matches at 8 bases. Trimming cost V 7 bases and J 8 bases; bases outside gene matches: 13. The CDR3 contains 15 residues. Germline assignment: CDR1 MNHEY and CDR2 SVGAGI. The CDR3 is CASKGEFGGAHEQFF. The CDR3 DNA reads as TGTGCCAGCAAAGGGGAATTCGGGGGGGCCCATGAGCAGTTCTTC.

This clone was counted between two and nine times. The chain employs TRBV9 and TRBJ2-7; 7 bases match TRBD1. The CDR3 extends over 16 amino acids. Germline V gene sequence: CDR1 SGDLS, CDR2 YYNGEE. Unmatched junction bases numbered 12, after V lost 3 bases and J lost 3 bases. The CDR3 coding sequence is TGTGCCAGCAGCGCCTCTGCGGACAGGACTTTCTACGAGCAGTACTTC. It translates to CASSASADRTFYEQYF.

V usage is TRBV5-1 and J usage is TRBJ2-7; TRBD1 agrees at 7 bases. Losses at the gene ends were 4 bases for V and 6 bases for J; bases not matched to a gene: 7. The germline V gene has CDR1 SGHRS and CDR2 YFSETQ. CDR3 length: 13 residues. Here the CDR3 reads CASSPRQGIEQYF. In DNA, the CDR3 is TGCGCCAGCAGCCCTCGACAGGGAATCGAGCAGTACTTC.

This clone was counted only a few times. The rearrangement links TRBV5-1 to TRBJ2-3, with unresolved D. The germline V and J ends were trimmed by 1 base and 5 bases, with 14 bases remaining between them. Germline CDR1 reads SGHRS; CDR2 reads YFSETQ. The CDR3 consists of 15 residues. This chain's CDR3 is CASSLRSVVGDTQYF. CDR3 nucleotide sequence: TGCGCCAGCAGCTTGAGGAGCGTGGTTGGAGATACGCAGTATTTT.

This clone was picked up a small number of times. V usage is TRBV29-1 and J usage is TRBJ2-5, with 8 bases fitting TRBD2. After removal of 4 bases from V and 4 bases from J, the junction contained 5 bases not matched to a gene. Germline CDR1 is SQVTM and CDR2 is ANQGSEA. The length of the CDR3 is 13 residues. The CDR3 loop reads CSVGGTSGETQYF. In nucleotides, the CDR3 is TGCAGCGTTGGTGGCACTAGCGGAGAGACCCAGTACTTC.

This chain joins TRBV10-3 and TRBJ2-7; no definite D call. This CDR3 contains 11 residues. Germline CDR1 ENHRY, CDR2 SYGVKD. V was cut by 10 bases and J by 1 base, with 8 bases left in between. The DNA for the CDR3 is TGTGCCACCTCGAGTTCCTACGAGCAGTACTTC. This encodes CATSSSYEQYF.

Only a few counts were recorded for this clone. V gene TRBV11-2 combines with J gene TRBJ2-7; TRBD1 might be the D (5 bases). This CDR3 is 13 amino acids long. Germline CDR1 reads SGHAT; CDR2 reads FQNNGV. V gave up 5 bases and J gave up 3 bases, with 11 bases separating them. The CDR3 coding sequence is TGTGCCAGCAGCGGGGCTGGAAGCTACGAGCAGTACTTC. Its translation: CASSGAGSYEQYF.

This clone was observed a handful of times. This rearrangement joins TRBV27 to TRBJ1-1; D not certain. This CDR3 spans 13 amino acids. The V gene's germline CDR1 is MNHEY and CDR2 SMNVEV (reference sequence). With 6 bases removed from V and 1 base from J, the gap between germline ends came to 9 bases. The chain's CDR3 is CASSWAGNTEAFF. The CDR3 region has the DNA TGTGCCAGCAGCTGGGCAGGGAACACTGAAGCTTTCTTT.

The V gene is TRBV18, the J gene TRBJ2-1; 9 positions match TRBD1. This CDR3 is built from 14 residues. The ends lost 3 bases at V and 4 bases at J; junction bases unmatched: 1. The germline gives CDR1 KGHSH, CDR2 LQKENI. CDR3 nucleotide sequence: TGTGCCAGCTCACCGGGACAGGGATACAATGAGCAGTTCTTC. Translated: CASSPGQGYNEQFF.

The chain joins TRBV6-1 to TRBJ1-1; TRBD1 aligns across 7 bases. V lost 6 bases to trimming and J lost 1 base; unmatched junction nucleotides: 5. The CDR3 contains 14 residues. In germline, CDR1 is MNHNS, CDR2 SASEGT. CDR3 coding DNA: TGTGCCAGCAGATACAGGGGTCGGAACACTGAAGCTTTCTTT. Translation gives CASRYRGRNTEAFF.

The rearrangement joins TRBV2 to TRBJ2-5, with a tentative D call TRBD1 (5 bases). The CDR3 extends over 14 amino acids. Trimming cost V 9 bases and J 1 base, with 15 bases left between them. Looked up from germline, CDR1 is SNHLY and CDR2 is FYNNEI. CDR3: CASAKGNSQETQYF. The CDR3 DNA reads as TGTGCCAGTGCTAAGGGGAACTCCCAAGAGACCCAGTACTTC.

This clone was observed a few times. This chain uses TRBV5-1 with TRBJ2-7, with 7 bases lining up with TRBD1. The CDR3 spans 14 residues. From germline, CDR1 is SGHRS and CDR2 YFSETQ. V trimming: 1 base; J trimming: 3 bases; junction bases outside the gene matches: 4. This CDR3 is CASSLTGEFYEQYF. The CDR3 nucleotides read TGCGCCAGCAGCTTGACAGGGGAATTCTACGAGCAGTACTTC.